This record concerns one T cell receptor beta chain sequence. The antigen is unknown. The assay was immunoSEQ multiplex PCR, and TCRdb's table has in-frame clones only and misses some. Here the sample spans roughly 3,500 clones, around 81% being singletons. The germline gives CDR1 SGHTA, CDR2 FQGNSA. V was pared by 4 bases and J by 8 bases, with 26 bases between. This CDR3 has 18 amino acids. This entry is derived from a study of T cells after posttransplantation cyclophosphamide. Findings and caveats of the study: Donor CD8+ memory clones often dominated recipient blood repertoires at later times.

This TCR came from a woman aged 55-69 years in good health, CMV-negative, and a related stem cell transplant donor. The V and J genes are TRBV7-2 and TRBJ1-4, with D tentatively TRBD1 (5 bases). Sequences were obtained from CD8+ T cells sorted from bone marrow. CDR3 amino acids: CASSSSLPGGERGEKLFF. CDR3 bases: TGTGCCAGCAGCTCCAGCCTGCCCGGAGGGGAAAGGGGCGAAAAACTGTTTTTT.